The 29 T cell receptor beta chains below were found in one sample sequenced in a study of PD-1 blockade in classical Hodgkin lymphoma. Assay: immunoSEQ multiplex PCR; the TCRdb copy retains only in-frame clones and omits some. The sample records about 85,000 clones, around 90% being singletons. Patients all relapsed after autologous stem cell transplantation, and there was variation in brentuximab vedotin exposure. Sequencing was performed on peripheral blood mononuclear cells (PBMCs), taken before the second cycle of nivolumab. These TCRs come from a human donor with classical Hodgkin lymphoma.

This clone was observed a single time. The rearrangement links TRBV28 to TRBJ2-7, with 8 bases that match TRBD2. CDR3 size: 12 residues. V shed 7 bases, J shed 11 bases, and the junction held 10 bases outside the gene matches. Germline V gene sequence: CDR1 MDHEN, CDR2 SYDVKM. The CDR3 reads CASKSGTRLEYF. In DNA, the CDR3 is TGTGCCAGCAAGTCCGGGACTAGGTTGGAGTACTTC.

Only a few counts were recorded for this clone. The rearrangement links TRBV6-5 to TRBJ1-5, with TRBD1 matching over 7 bases. The length of the CDR3 is 14 residues. Germline-derived CDR1 and CDR2 are MNHEY and SVGAGI. V was clipped by 5 bases and J by 5 bases; unmatched bases: 6. CDR3 residues: CASSTGTDYQPQHF. DNA of the CDR3: TGTGCCAGCAGTACGGGGACAGATTATCAGCCCCAGCATTTT.

This chain uses TRBV10-3 with TRBJ1-2; tentative D call: TRBD1 (5 bases). The V end was cut by 2 bases, the J end by 6 bases, with 10 bases between. Per the germline V gene, CDR1 is ENHRY and CDR2 is SYGVKD. CDR3 length: 13 amino acids. The CDR3 DNA reads as TGTGCCATCAGTGAGCCAGGGCGGGATGGCTACACCTTC. Encoded protein: CAISEPGRDGYTF.

V and J are TRBV12-5 and TRBJ1-1; D gene ambiguous. This CDR3 is built from 10 residues. Germline V gene lookup returns CDR1 LGHNT and CDR2 FRNRAP. DNA of the CDR3: TGTGCCGCTGTTTATCGCGGGGCTTTCTTT. It yields the protein CAAVYRGAFF. Full variable domain (outside the CDR3, taken from reference TRBV12-5 and TRBJ1-1): DARVTQTPRHKVTEMGQEVTMRCQPILGHNTVFWYRQTMMQGLELLAYFRNRAPLDDSGMPKDRFSAEMPDATLATLKIQPSEPRDSAVYFCAAVYRGAFFGQGTRLTVV.

The rearrangement links TRBV11-3 to TRBJ2-3; perhaps TRBD1 as D (5 bases). V was trimmed by 5 bases and J by 4 bases, leaving 7 bases between them. This CDR3 region has 12 residues. The germline gives CDR1 SGHNT, CDR2 YENEEA. The CDR3 DNA follows: TGTGCCAGCAGCGGGGCCTCAGATACGCAGTATTTT. Protein product: CASSGASDTQYF.

This sequence joins TRBV28 and TRBJ1-2; D ambiguous. CDR1 is MDHEN, CDR2 SYDVKM, per germline. The CDR3 length is 14 residues. V gave up 1 base and J gave up 2 bases, with 8 bases separating them. The CDR3 sequence is CASSLSPGNYGYTF. The CDR3 DNA follows: TGTGCCAGCAGTTTATCCCCGGGAAACTATGGCTACACCTTC.

The chain couples TRBV28 to TRBJ1-4; 7 positions match TRBD1. Germline assignment: CDR1 MDHEN and CDR2 SYDVKM. After removal of 3 bases from V and 5 bases from J, the junction contained 9 bases not matched to a gene. The CDR3 extends over 16 amino acids. In nucleotides, the CDR3 is TGTGCCAGCAGTTTGTCCATGGGACAGAAAAATGAAAAACTGTTTTTT. This sequence encodes CASSLSMGQKNEKLFF.

The chain has TRBV28 and TRBJ2-7; 7 bases fit TRBD2. V was clipped by 3 bases and J by 3 bases; unmatched bases: 14. Germline V CDR1 and CDR2: MDHEN, SYDVKM. The CDR3 is 17 amino acids. The CDR3 DNA is TGTGCCAGCAGTTTTTCATTTAGGTTCAGGGAGGGCTACGAGCAGTACTTC. Amino acid sequence: CASSFSFRFREGYEQYF.

The chain employs TRBV19 and TRBJ2-6; D is undetermined. V was pared by 7 bases and J by 0 bases, with 7 bases between. The germline CDR1 and CDR2 sequences are LNHDA and SQIVND (reference sequence). There are 14 residues in the CDR3. CDR3 sequence reads: CASNSASGANVLTF. The CDR3 DNA follows: TGTGCCAGTAACTCAGCCTCTGGGGCCAACGTCCTGACTTTC.

The chain carries TRBV25-1 and TRBJ2-5; D may be TRBD1 (6 bases). From germline, CDR1 is MGHDK and CDR2 SYGVNS. CDR3 length: 14 residues. Trimming took off 5 bases at V and 0 bases at J, with 10 bases between the two ends. CDR3 loop: CASSPGQNQETQYF. DNA of the CDR3: TGTGCCAGCAGTCCCGGACAGAACCAAGAGACCCAGTACTTC.

This clone was observed once. The J gene is TRBJ2-3, the V gene TRBV14; 10 bases are a match to TRBD2. The CDR3 is made up of 16 amino acids. V shed 3 bases, J shed 1 base, and the junction held 4 bases outside the gene matches. From germline, CDR1 is SGHDN and CDR2 FVKESK. In DNA form, the CDR3 reads TGTGCCAGCAGCCACCTAGGACTAGCGGGCACAGATACGCAGTATTTT. Amino acid sequence: CASSHLGLAGTDTQYF.

The chain has TRBV28 and TRBJ1-2; unclear D gene. Trimming removed 2 bases at V and 7 bases at J, with 11 bases between. Germline-derived CDR1 and CDR2 are MDHEN and SYDVKM. The CDR3 covers 13 residues. The CDR3, as DNA: TGTGCCAGCAGTTTAGGGCTTTCGGTTGGCTACACCTTC. It encodes CASSLGLSVGYTF.

CDR3 loop: CASSAEQYF. CDR3 in DNA: TGTGCCAGCTCGGCGGAGCAGTACTTC. The chain couples TRBV11-2 to TRBJ2-7, with no clear D. CDR3 length: 9 residues. V was cut by 8 bases and J by 7 bases, with 6 bases left in between. Germline CDR1 reads SGHAT; CDR2 reads FQNNGV.

The chain recombines TRBV7-6 with TRBJ1-2, with D tentatively TRBD1 (5 bases). Germline loops: CDR1 SGHVS, CDR2 FNYEAQ. V was clipped by 6 bases and J by 0 bases, with 32 bases between them. The CDR3 consists of 21 residues. CDR3 loop: CASSLEHSVREGAGANYGYTF. In DNA form, the CDR3 reads TGTGCCAGCAGTCTTGAGCATTCTGTAAGGGAAGGGGCTGGAGCTAACTATGGCTACACCTTC.

The rearrangement links TRBV5-1 to TRBJ2-7, with 8 bases identical to TRBD2. J gave up 3 bases and V 1 base, and 6 bases lay outside the gene matches. The CDR3 is made up of 15 amino acids. The germline CDR1 and CDR2 sequences are SGHRS and YFSETQ. Here the CDR3 reads CASSLMSGGYYEQYF. For the CDR3, the DNA is TGCGCCAGCAGCTTGATGAGCGGGGGTTACTACGAGCAGTACTTC. Full variable domain (rest looked up from reference TRBV5-1 and TRBJ2-7): KAGVTQTPRYLIKTRGQQVTLSCSPISGHRSVSWYQQTPGQGLQFLFEYFSETQRNKGNFPGRFSGRQFSNSRSEMNVSTLELGDSALYLCASSLMSGGYYEQYFGPGTRLTVT.

The V and J genes are TRBV29-1 and TRBJ2-2; D unclear. The V gene lost 1 base and the J gene lost 3 bases, with 6 bases spanning the gap. The germline V gene has CDR1 SQVTM and CDR2 ANQGSEA. The CDR3 is 13 amino acids. CDR3 loop: CSVEGHDTGELFF. For the CDR3, the DNA is TGCAGCGTTGAAGGACATGACACCGGGGAGCTGTTTTTT.

Only one count was recorded for this clone. The chain is built from TRBV13 and TRBJ2-5; no reliable D call. The CDR3 totals 13 residues. V was pared by 1 base and J by 7 bases, with 10 bases between. Per the germline V gene, CDR1 is PRHDT and CDR2 is FYEKMQ (reference sequence). The DNA of the CDR3 is TGTGCCAGCAGCTTAGCCCAAGGTCGGACCCAGTACTTC. Residues: CASSLAQGRTQYF.

This sequence joins TRBV5-1 and TRBJ1-4, with 7 bases fitting TRBD1. Germline assignment: CDR1 SGHRS and CDR2 YFSETQ. Unmatched junction bases numbered 16, after V lost 3 bases and J lost 11 bases. CDR3 size: 16 residues. CDR3 coding DNA: TGCGCCAGCAGCTCCACGCTACAGGGGCCAGTGGAGAAACTGTTTTTT. Amino acid sequence: CASSSTLQGPVEKLFF.

V and J are TRBV18 and TRBJ2-7; D remains ambiguous. This CDR3 spans 14 amino acids. The V end lost 2 bases, the J end lost 1 base, and 9 bases lay between the germline ends. CDR1 and CDR2 (germline): KGHSH, LQKENI. The chain's CDR3 is CASSPKAGSYEQYF. DNA of the CDR3: TGTGCCAGCTCACCAAAGGCCGGTTCCTACGAGCAGTACTTC.

The V call is TRBV6-9, the J call TRBJ1-2, with TRBD1 as a possible D gene (6 bases). The CDR3 contains 15 residues. Germline CDR1 MNHGY, CDR2 SVAAGI. Trimming removed 4 bases from V and 5 bases from J, with 17 bases in between. The CDR3 nucleotides read TGTGCCAGCAGTTTCTTGGACAGCTCTTTTTATGGCTACACCTTC. It codes for CASSFLDSSFYGYTF.

This chain uses TRBV7-9 with TRBJ1-4, with 8 bases aligning to TRBD1. V shed 5 bases, J shed 4 bases, and the junction held 6 bases outside the gene matches. CDR3 length: 15 residues. The germline CDR1 and CDR2 sequences are SEHNR and FQNEAQ (reference sequence). The CDR3 protein is CASSVQGAINEKLFF. The CDR3 nucleotides are TGTGCCAGCAGCGTTCAGGGGGCCATTAATGAAAAACTGTTTTTT.

This clone was observed a handful of times. In DNA, the CDR3 is TGTGCCAGCAGCCAAGTGGCAGGGGCTAATGAAAAACTGTTTTTT. The encoded protein is CASSQVAGANEKLFF. The chain recombines TRBV7-2 with TRBJ1-4; D is possibly TRBD1 (6 bases). Germline loops: CDR1 SGHTA, CDR2 FQGNSA. The CDR3 consists of 15 residues. The ends were cut back, 5 bases at V and 3 bases at J, with 13 bases in the middle.

The DNA for the CDR3 is TGTGCCAGCAGTCCAACTGGGGGCCCCTACTATGGCTACACCTTC. Translation gives CASSPTGGPYYGYTF. This rearrangement joins TRBV6-1 to TRBJ1-2, with D possibly being TRBD1 (6 bases). The ends were cut back, 5 bases at V and 3 bases at J, with 16 bases in the middle. The CDR3 is 15 residues long. The germline CDR1 and CDR2 sequences are MNHNS and SASEGT.

The gene calls are TRBV6-5 and TRBJ1-3, with D possibly being TRBD1 (5 bases). The CDR3 has 12 residues. The germline CDR1 and CDR2 sequences are MNHEY and SVGAGI. V gave up 11 bases and J gave up 3 bases, with 11 bases separating them. CDR3 sequence: CAAGADGNTIYF. The CDR3 nucleotides read TGTGCCGCCGGGGCAGATGGAAACACCATATATTTT.

The V gene is TRBV18, the J gene TRBJ1-1; D not certain. CDR3 length: 12 residues. V lost 2 bases, J lost 4 bases, and 5 bases lay in between. Germline assignment: CDR1 KGHSH and CDR2 LQKENI. CDR3 in DNA: TGTGCCAGCTCACCAACCGCCACTGAAGCTTTCTTT. Protein product: CASSPTATEAFF.

DNA for the CDR3: TGTGCCAGCAGTCAACCCCGGCATGTCTCTGGAAACACCATATATTTT. Amino acid sequence: CASSQPRHVSGNTIYF. The chain employs TRBV28 and TRBJ1-3; D unresolved. Deletions cut 5 bases from V and 0 bases from J, with 14 bases between. This CDR3 has 16 amino acids. In germline, CDR1 is MDHEN, CDR2 SYDVKM.

The V and J genes are TRBV13 and TRBJ2-1, with D uncertain. The CDR3 consists of 13 residues. The germline V and J ends were trimmed by 0 bases and 6 bases, with 6 bases remaining between them. Germline V gene data show CDR1 as PRHDT and CDR2 as FYEKMQ (reference sequence). CDR3 region: CASSLGPANEQFF. The CDR3 DNA reads TGTGCCAGCAGCTTAGGACCAGCCAATGAGCAGTTCTTC. Full variable domain (outside the CDR3, taken from reference TRBV13 and TRBJ2-1): AAGVIQSPRHLIKEKRETATLKCYPIPRHDTVYWYQQGPGQDPQFLISFYEKMQSDKGSIPDRFSAQQFSDYHSELNMSSLELGDSALYFCASSLGPANEQFFGPGTRLTVL.

CDR3 amino acids: CASTKPESIAKNIQYF. The CDR3 DNA reads TGTGCCAGCACTAAACCTGAGTCAATAGCCAAAAACATTCAGTACTTC. The rearrangement links TRBV6-6 to TRBJ2-4; no definite D call. V was shortened by 7 bases and J by 0 bases, with 16 bases between the two germline ends. The germline gives CDR1 MNHNY, CDR2 SVGAGI (reference sequence). The CDR3 is 16 residues long.

The V and J genes are TRBV15 and TRBJ2-1; 7 bases line up with TRBD1. The germline gives CDR1 LNHNV, CDR2 YYDKDF (reference sequence). The CDR3 loop spans 19 amino acids. The V and J ends lost 1 base and 0 bases, in that order; junction bases with no gene match: 12. The CDR3 nucleotides are TGTGCCACCAGCAGAGGTATGGGGCAGACAGGGAGCTCCTACAATGAGCAGTTCTTC. The encoded protein is CATSRGMGQTGSSYNEQFF.